This T cell receptor (beta chain) derives from a study of T cell responses to AZD1222 COVID-19 vaccine. This CDR3 region has 18 residues. Trimming cost V 0 bases and J 3 bases; bases outside gene matches: 11. Germline V gene data show CDR1 as MGHRA and CDR2 as YSYEKL. Study results and caveats: Of the AZD1222 recipients, only five or six were seropositive at baseline. In a largely white British group with more females than males, clonal diversity was possibly underestimated. Reportedly, nearly half the spike-specific TCRs target unmutated variant regions. Repertoire collection took place solely once the T cell response had peaked.

Assay used: immunoSEQ multiplex PCR; TCRdb lists only in-frame clones, some missing. This table has 100,000 to 150,000 clones, more than 75% appearing once. About this clone: Antigen specificity is unknown.

J is TRBJ1-3 and V is TRBV4-1; TRBD1 aligns across 7 bases. Sequences were derived from peripheral blood, sampled on day 0 of AZD1222 vaccination. The sequence was obtained from an adult in good health. CDR3 sequence reads: CASSQEGNRGVFGNTIYF. CDR3 DNA: TGCGCCAGCAGCCAAGAGGGAAACAGGGGCGTATTTGGAAACACCATATATTTT.